This is a list of T cell receptor beta chains from one sample in a study of regulatory T cells in long-lasting Graves disease. Each CDR3 protein is one row after TCRdb ran MiXCR on the multiplex PCR reads. This table holds 400,000 or so distinct CDR3 sequences, roughly a quarter found once. The sample consisted of peripheral blood mononuclear cells (PBMCs), taken when the disease was refractory, from a patient treated with antithyroid drugs. These receptor sequences come from a female donor with Graves disease. The CDR3 runs from the conserved cysteine through the conserved F or W. Each record gives: J gene, V gene, clone size, D gene, CDR3 protein, CDR3 DNA. The D gene is left open where the match is weak. Some rows mark clone size as missing; the rest say once, few, many or name a class of expanded clone.

>TRBJ2-7|TRBV28|many|TRBD2
CASSAPGLADHSYEQYF
TGTGCCAGCAGTGCACCGGGACTAGCGGATCACTCCTACGAGCAGTACTTC
>TRBJ2-7|TRBV24-1|few|TRBD2
CATSDPASGTYEQYF
TGTGCCACCAGTGATCCCGCTAGCGGGACCTACGAGCAGTACTTC
>TRBJ2-4|TRBV28|many|TRBD1
CASSYRQGAGAKNIQYF
TGTGCCAGCAGTTACCGACAGGGGGCCGGAGCCAAAAACATTCAGTACTTC
>TRBJ1-5|TRBV7-8|many|TRBD1
CASSLARTGDSPQHF
TGTGCCAGCAGCTTAGCGAGGACAGGGGATTCTCCCCAGCATTTT
>TRBJ2-5|TRBV20-1|many|.
CSASGTNGETQYF
TGCAGTGCTAGCGGCACCAATGGAGAGACCCAGTACTTC
>TRBJ1-1|TRBV5-8|.|.
CASSPRAATTEAFF
TGTGCCAGCAGCCCCAGAGCCGCGACCACTGAAGCTTTCTTT
>TRBJ2-4|TRBV20-1|.|.
CSARGGTVAKNIQYF
TGCAGTGCTAGAGGCGGGACAGTAGCCAAAAACATTCAGTACTTC
>TRBJ1-2|TRBV11-2|many|.
CASSFSGGGGYTF
TGTGCCAGCAGCTTCAGCGGGGGGGGAGGCTACACCTTC
>TRBJ2-1|TRBV29-1|.|TRBD1
CSVGQGASSYNEQFF
TGCAGCGTTGGTCAGGGGGCAAGCTCCTACAATGAGCAGTTCTTC
>TRBJ2-1|TRBV15|.|.
CATSRDVGPDEQFF
TGTGCCACCAGCAGAGATGTGGGGCCGGATGAGCAGTTCTTC
>TRBJ1-1|TRBV3-1|.|TRBD1
CASSQAGTVTEAFF
TGTGCCAGCAGCCAAGCGGGGACAGTGACTGAAGCTTTCTTT
>TRBJ2-2|TRBV5-8|.|.
CASSLGGISGELFF
TGTGCCAGCAGCTTGGGAGGGATCTCCGGGGAGCTGTTTTTT
>TRBJ1-2|TRBV2|.|.
CANSALEGYRYGYTF
TGTGCCAACAGTGCCCTCGAGGGCTATCGCTATGGCTACACCTTC
>TRBJ2-1|TRBV12-3/TRBV12-4|.|.
CASSWTQYNEQFF
TGTGCCAGCAGTTGGACTCAATACAATGAGCAGTTCTTC
>TRBJ2-7|TRBV20-1|few|TRBD2
CSASKELAGDYEQYF
TGCAGTGCTAGTAAGGAACTAGCGGGGGACTACGAGCAGTACTTC
>TRBJ1-6|TRBV16|many|.
CASSQSPGHTYNSPLHF
TGTGCCAGCAGCCAATCCCCGGGACACACTTATAATTCACCCCTCCACTTT
>TRBJ1-2|TRBV19|.|TRBD1
CASKGQGLGYGYTF
TGTGCCAGTAAAGGACAGGGATTGGGGTATGGCTACACCTTC
>TRBJ2-2|TRBV20-1|few|TRBD2
CSARVQREGYTGELFF
TGCAGTGCTAGAGTGCAGCGGGAGGGGTACACCGGGGAGCTGTTTTTT
>TRBJ1-1|TRBV5-1|.|.
CASSLVGFEAFF
TGCGCCAGCAGCTTGGTAGGTTTTGAAGCTTTCTTT
>TRBJ1-1|TRBV5-1|.|TRBD1
CASSLTIQGMEAFF
TGCGCCAGCAGCTTGACAATACAGGGGATGGAAGCTTTCTTT
>TRBJ2-7|TRBV15|.|TRBD2
CATSSPLAGGSYEQYF
TGTGCCACCAGCAGCCCTTTAGCGGGAGGTTCCTACGAGCAGTACTTC
>TRBJ2-7|TRBV7-9|few|TRBD2
CASSLGGSLAGGGHEQYF
TGTGCCAGCAGCTTAGGAGGATCCCTAGCGGGAGGGGGCCACGAGCAGTACTTC
>TRBJ1-1|TRBV7-8|few|.
CASSLRQGLEAFF
TGTGCCAGCAGCTTACGCCAGGGCCTTGAAGCTTTCTTT
>TRBJ1-6|TRBV2|few|TRBD1
CASRDFRGPNSPLHF
TGTGCCAGCAGGGATTTCAGGGGGCCGAATTCACCCCTCCACTTT
>TRBJ2-6|TRBV6-1|.|.
CASSAHGTGANVLTF
TGTGCCAGCAGTGCGCATGGAACTGGGGCCAACGTCCTGACTTTC
>TRBJ2-5|TRBV12-3/TRBV12-4|.|TRBD2
CASSFSAGGPKETQYF
TGTGCCAGCAGTTTTTCGGCGGGAGGGCCTAAAGAGACCCAGTACTTC
>TRBJ2-5|TRBV30|.|.
CAWGKGGQETQYF
TGTGCCTGGGGGAAGGGGGGGCAAGAGACCCAGTACTTC
>TRBJ2-5|TRBV29-1|.|.
CSVAPRIQETQYF
TGCAGCGTTGCCCCAAGAATCCAAGAGACCCAGTACTTC
>TRBJ2-4|TRBV5-6|few|.
CASSFEGSGIQYF
TGTGCCAGCAGCTTTGAGGGATCGGGCATTCAGTACTTC
>TRBJ1-4|TRBV5-1|.|TRBD1
CASSLGGAGGNTNEKLFF
TGCGCCAGCAGCTTGGGCGGCGCAGGGGGGAATACTAATGAAAAACTGTTTTTT
>TRBJ2-2|TRBV25-1|.|.
CASTTDSNTGELFF
TGTGCCAGTACCACGGACAGCAACACCGGGGAGCTGTTTTTT
>TRBJ2-2|TRBV7-2|.|.
CASSTPSDGSGELFF
TGTGCCAGCAGCACCCCGTCTGATGGGTCCGGGGAGCTGTTTTTT
>TRBJ2-1|TRBV7-2|once|TRBD1
CASSPRQGQFF
TGTGCCAGCAGCCCCCGACAGGGGCAGTTCTTC
>TRBJ1-5|TRBV28|many|TRBD1
CASSLNPQGAVRNQPQHF
TGTGCCAGCAGTTTAAACCCCCAGGGGGCGGTCCGGAATCAGCCCCAGCATTTT
>TRBJ1-1|TRBV10-3|many|.
CAIRPTRADSTEAFF
TGTGCCATCAGACCTACGCGGGCCGATTCTACTGAAGCTTTCTTT
>TRBJ2-7|TRBV2|many|.
CASSDDSSYEQYF
TGTGCCAGCAGTGATGACAGCTCCTACGAGCAGTACTTC
>TRBJ1-2|TRBV18|.|.
CASSPPRMTAMGGYTF
TGTGCCAGCTCACCACCAAGAATGACAGCAATGGGAGGCTACACCTTC
>TRBJ2-7|TRBV6-9|.|.
CASSYGRGTLFGGEQYF
TGTGCCAGCAGTTACGGAAGGGGGACCCTATTTGGGGGCGAGCAGTACTTC
>TRBJ2-2|TRBV3-1|.|.
CASRRGRNTGELFF
TGTGCCAGCCGGCGGGGAAGGAACACCGGGGAGCTGTTTTTT
>TRBJ2-7|TRBV18|.|.
CASSPAGLGEQYF
TGTGCCAGCTCACCCGCAGGGCTGGGCGAGCAGTACTTC
>TRBJ1-2|TRBV28|many|TRBD1
CASTSFTDGQAYTF
TGTGCCAGCACCTCGTTTACGGACGGACAGGCCTACACCTTC
>TRBJ2-4|TRBV19|.|.
CASSILKGENIQYF
TGTGCCAGTAGTATCCTGAAAGGGGAGAACATTCAGTACTTC
>TRBJ2-1|TRBV10-3|.|TRBD2
CAIRGLAGEYNEQFF
TGTGCCATCAGAGGACTAGCGGGCGAATACAATGAGCAGTTCTTC
>TRBJ2-4|TRBV5-4|.|TRBD1
CASSGDRTNLVTKNIQYF
TGTGCCAGCAGCGGGGACAGGACCAACCTTGTAACCAAAAACATTCAGTACTTC